The next 19 T cell receptor beta chains were all read from a single sample in a study of blood T cell repertoires in COVID-19. Clones were sequenced by immunoSEQ multiplex PCR, and TCRdb holds only the in-frame ones, with some missing. The sample has about 180,000 clones; approximately 80% are singletons. Material for sequencing was PBMCs or T cells enriched from blood (not recorded which). All receptors come from a man aged 50-60 years who had recovered from COVID-19.

This chain joins TRBV5-6 and TRBJ1-1; perhaps TRBD1 as D (6 bases). The CDR3 covers 12 residues. The V end lost 1 base, the J end lost 7 bases, and 8 bases lay between the germline ends. Germline CDR1 reads SGHDT; CDR2 reads YYEEEE. This CDR3 reads CASSLTGFEAFF. CDR3 nucleotides: TGTGCCAGCAGCTTGACAGGGTTTGAAGCTTTCTTT.

This sequence joins TRBV9 and TRBJ1-1, with 8 bases fitting TRBD1. The junction had 8 bases not matched to a gene; V was cut back by 3 bases and J by 4 bases. The CDR3 covers 15 residues. The V gene's germline CDR1 is SGDLS and CDR2 YYNGEE. The CDR3 bases are TGTGCCAGCAGCGCGAACAGGGGGAAGGGCACTGAAGCTTTCTTT. Its translation is CASSANRGKGTEAFF.

This chain links TRBV21-1 with TRBJ1-5; no check of the table's D call, TRBD1, against the DNA was made. TRBV21-1 is a pseudogene segment. The CDR3 consists of 17 residues. CDR3 sequence reads: CASTSPVKGQYNQPQHF. Here the CDR3 DNA reads TGTGCCAGCACTAGTCCGGTCAAGGGACAGTACAATCAGCCCCAGCATTTT.

The V and J genes are TRBV5-4 and TRBJ1-1; D is possibly TRBD1 (5 bases). Germline CDR1 and CDR2: SGHNT and YYREEE (reference sequence). This CDR3 contains 15 residues. Trimming pared 4 bases from V and 0 bases from J, leaving 13 bases between. DNA for the CDR3: TGTGCCAGCAGCATTCAGATAGGGGTGAACACTGAAGCTTTCTTT. It encodes CASSIQIGVNTEAFF.

The genes are TRBV9 and TRBJ1-1; D not resolved. This CDR3 comprises 15 residues. Per germline, CDR1 SGDLS and CDR2 YYNGEE. V shed 0 bases and J shed 5 bases, with 14 bases lying between them. The CDR3 sequence is CASSVGVGGGTEAFF. CDR3 in DNA: TGTGCCAGCAGCGTAGGGGTAGGCGGAGGAACTGAAGCTTTCTTT. Full variable domain (rest looked up from reference TRBV9 and TRBJ1-1): DSGVTQTPKHLITATGQRVTLRCSPRSGDLSVYWYQQSLDQGLQFLIQYYNGEERAKGNILERFSAQQFPDLHSELNLSSLELGDSALYFCASSVGVGGGTEAFFGQGTRLTVV.

J is TRBJ1-1 and V is TRBV3-1 (or the pseudogene TRBV3-2); D uncertain. Trimming took 4 bases from V and 0 from J, leaving 15 bases between them. The CDR3 is 16 residues long. From germline, CDR1 is LGHDT and CDR2 YNNKEL (reference sequence). The CDR3 DNA reads as TGTGCCAGCAGCCCCAAGCGGCCAGGAATGAACACTGAAGCTTTCTTT. It specifies CASSPKRPGMNTEAFF.

This clone was recorded once. The chain is built from TRBV3-1 (or the pseudogene TRBV3-2) and TRBJ2-5; the match to TRBD1 covers 7 bases. The CDR3 is made up of 16 amino acids. Germline V CDR1 and CDR2: LGHDT, YNNKEL (reference sequence). V lost 5 bases, J lost 4 bases, and 13 bases stayed unmatched. CDR3 nucleotide sequence: TGTGCCAGCAGCTTCTGGACAGGAAAAACGGGAGAGACCCAGTACTTC. This sequence encodes CASSFWTGKTGETQYF.

Details on this clone: Other nucleotide sequences from this sample produce the same CDR3. The chain is built from TRBV27 and TRBJ1-1; D ambiguous. Looked up from germline, CDR1 is MNHEY and CDR2 is SMNVEV (reference sequence). The ends were cut back, 3 bases at V and 1 base at J, with 6 bases in the middle. The CDR3 runs 13 residues. The CDR3 DNA reads TGTGCCAGCAGTTTGTCGAGGAACACTGAAGCTTTCTTT. Encoded protein: CASSLSRNTEAFF.

This chain connects TRBV5-1 to TRBJ2-4; 11 bases are a match to TRBD1. This CDR3 comprises 18 residues. Trimming removed 0 bases from V and 0 bases from J; junction bases left unmatched: 5. Germline values: CDR1 SGHRS, CDR2 YFSETQ. For the CDR3, the DNA is TGCGCCAGCAGCTTGGGGACAGGGGGCGCGGGAGCCAAAAACATTCAGTACTTC. Translation: CASSLGTGGAGAKNIQYF.

The chain links TRBV19 to TRBJ1-2; the match to TRBD1 covers 12 bases. This CDR3 comprises 16 residues. Germline V CDR1 and CDR2: LNHDA, SQIVND (reference sequence). V lost 6 bases, J lost 2 bases, and 7 bases stayed unmatched. The DNA of the CDR3 is TGTGCCAGTAGGACCCCCGGGACAGGGGGCAACTATGGCTACACCTTC. Protein product: CASRTPGTGGNYGYTF.

The J gene is TRBJ1-4, the V gene TRBV10-3, with D perhaps matching TRBD1 (5 bases). CDR3 length: 12 residues. Germline CDR1 is ENHRY and CDR2 is SYGVKD. V lost 9 bases, J lost 4 bases, and 9 bases lay in between. The CDR3, as DNA: TGTGCCATTAGGGGCCTTAATGAAAAACTGTTTTTT. It codes for CAIRGLNEKLFF.

The J gene is TRBJ1-2, the V gene TRBV4-2, with 8 bases fitting TRBD1. Per germline, CDR1 LGHNA and CDR2 YNFKEQ. The CDR3 contains 16 residues. J gave up 3 bases and V 4 bases, and 10 bases lay outside the gene matches. The chain's CDR3 is CASSPNPGQADYGYTF. The CDR3 coding sequence is TGTGCCAGCAGCCCAAACCCGGGACAGGCCGACTATGGCTACACCTTC.

Note on this clone: This sample also contains other DNA sequences that code for the same CDR3. The rearrangement links TRBV5-6 to TRBJ1-5; 9 positions agree with TRBD1. This CDR3 is built from 15 residues. Trimming removed 4 bases from V and 5 bases from J; junction bases left unmatched: 7. CDR1 is SGHDT and CDR2 is YYEEEE in the germline V gene. CDR3 in amino acids: CASSRRDRVHQPQHF. CDR3 DNA sequence: TGTGCCAGCAGCCGCCGGGACAGGGTTCATCAGCCCCAGCATTTT.

The chain joins TRBV10-3 to TRBJ2-1, with D possibly TRBD2 on 6 matching bases. CDR3 length: 14 residues. CDR1 is ENHRY and CDR2 is SYGVKD in the germline V gene. Trimming took 6 bases from V and 7 from J, leaving 16 bases between them. The DNA for the CDR3 is TGTGCCATCAGAAGGGACTCCTGGGAGAATGAGCAGTTCTTC. It codes for CAIRRDSWENEQFF.

This sequence joins TRBV20-1 and TRBJ1-4; D is unresolved. Germline-derived CDR1 and CDR2 are DFQATT and SNEGSKA (reference sequence). The CDR3 contains 16 residues. Between the trimmed V and J ends, which lost 3 bases and 0 bases, there was a span of 14 bases. The chain's CDR3 is CSASPVERATNEKLFF. The CDR3 DNA reads as TGCAGTGCTAGTCCAGTAGAGCGCGCAACTAATGAAAAACTGTTTTTT.

Notes on this clone: The DNA is omitted, as the CDR3 cannot be located on it reliably, and the CDR3 follows TCRdb's listing. The J gene is TRBJ2-7, the V gene TRBV14; TRBD1 reflects the table's D call only, with no check against the DNA. In germline, CDR1 is SGHDN, CDR2 FVKESK. The CDR3 has 14 residues if both end residues are counted. The CDR3 loop is CASSQVAGGSRKYF.

The DNA of the CDR3 is TGTGCCAGTAGGCCAGGGGGCTCCTACGAGCAGTACTTC. It codes for CASRPGGSYEQYF. The rearrangement joins TRBV19 to TRBJ2-7, with TRBD1 matching 7 bases. Germline CDR1 and CDR2: LNHDA and SQIVND (reference sequence). With 6 bases clipped from V and 0 bases from J, the junction kept 2 bases outside the gene matches. The CDR3 covers 13 residues.

This CDR3 is CASSLAAGNYEQYF. In DNA form, the CDR3 reads TGCGCCAGCAGCTTGGCGGCAGGGAATTACGAGCAGTACTTC. The rearrangement uses TRBV5-1 and TRBJ2-7, with D possibly matching TRBD1 (5 bases). The germline CDR1 and CDR2 sequences are SGHRS and YFSETQ. This CDR3 is built from 14 residues. Trimming cost V 0 bases and J 4 bases, with 11 bases left between them.

V and J are TRBV10-2 and TRBJ2-1, with 12 bases lining up with TRBD2. The CDR3 covers 16 residues. The J segment lost 7 bases and the V segment lost 5 bases, leaving 9 bases of the junction unmatched. The germline V gene has CDR1 WSHSY and CDR2 SAAADI. CDR3 loop: CASSPKLAGGRNEQFF. The DNA for the CDR3 is TGCGCCAGCAGTCCCAAACTAGCGGGGGGACGGAATGAGCAGTTCTTC.